The 25 T cell receptor beta chains given below trace back to one sample, sequenced in a study of CD8 T cells in ankylosing spondylitis. TCRdb re-analysed the 5' RACE reads in MiXCR, keeping a single row per CDR3 protein. The sample lists roughly 36,000 distinct CDR3 sequences, 12% to 15% seen once, with roughly 36% in the top ten. Sample: blood. The receptors were gathered from a male donor with ankylosing spondylitis or in good health (not recorded which).

This clonotype was counted only a few times. The chain is built from TRBV11-2 and TRBJ2-2, with D perhaps TRBD1 or TRBD2 (6 bases each). The CDR3 covers 15 residues. Per germline, CDR1 SGHAT and CDR2 FQNNGV. V was trimmed by 7 bases and J by 6 bases, leaving 18 bases between them. The CDR3 DNA reads as TGTGCCAGCACCTGGAGGGGGTCCCCAGCCGGGGAGCTGTTTTTT. Translating it yields CASTWRGSPAGELFF.

This clonotype turned up a few times. The chain has TRBV14 and TRBJ2-1, with no clear D. The length of the CDR3 is 13 residues. Per germline, CDR1 SGHDN and CDR2 FVKESK. The V gene lost 4 bases and the J gene lost 9 bases, with 13 bases spanning the gap. CDR3 bases: TGTGCCAGCAGCCCCCCATCAGGAATTGAGCAGTTCTTC. This codes for CASSPPSGIEQFF.

This chain joins TRBV9 and TRBJ2-7; D not resolved. Looked up from germline, CDR1 is SGDLS and CDR2 is YYNGEE. V was trimmed by 0 bases and J by 6 bases, leaving 13 bases between them. This CDR3 comprises 14 residues. CDR3 sequence (DNA): TGTGCCAGCAGCGTAGCTACCTTCGGGTCCGAGCAGTACTTC. Amino acids: CASSVATFGSEQYF.

The V gene is TRBV11-1, the J gene TRBJ2-7; TRBD1 aligns across 7 bases. Germline V gene data show CDR1 as SGHAT and CDR2 as FQDESV (reference sequence). This CDR3 contains 21 residues. The ends lost 5 bases at V and 2 bases at J; junction bases unmatched: 27. The CDR3 is CASSPKSRRQGQYVLTYEQYF. CDR3 bases: TGTGCCAGCAGCCCCAAATCCCGAAGACAGGGCCAATACGTTCTAACCTACGAGCAGTACTTC.

This rearrangement joins TRBV6-6 to TRBJ2-1, with D maybe TRBD1 (6 bases). This CDR3 contains 12 residues. Germline loops: CDR1 MNHNY, CDR2 SVGAGI (reference sequence). Trimming cost V 8 bases and J 4 bases, with 9 bases left between them. CDR3: CASGGLYNEQFF. Written as DNA, the CDR3 is TGTGCCAGCGGGGGCCTTTACAATGAGCAGTTCTTC.

The rearrangement joins TRBV7-2 to TRBJ2-7; 8 nucleotides line up with TRBD2. This CDR3 has 14 residues. Germline V gene sequence: CDR1 SGHTA, CDR2 FQGNSA. Trimming took 8 bases from V and 4 from J; bases not matched to a gene: 10. CDR3 coding DNA: TGTGCCAGCGACGAAGAGCGGGGGCCGTACGAGCAGTACGTC. Its protein is CASDEERGPYEQYV.

The V gene is TRBV4-3, the J gene TRBJ1-4, with D unresolved. The germline CDR1 and CDR2 sequences are LGHNA and YSLEER. The ends were cut back, 0 bases at V and 8 bases at J, with 13 bases in the middle. The CDR3 is 15 amino acids. The CDR3 is CASSQDPRTGEKLFF. The DNA of the CDR3 is TGCGCCAGCAGCCAAGATCCTCGAACGGGGGAAAAACTGTTTTTT.

V and J are TRBV7-9 and TRBJ2-7; D is unclear. From germline, CDR1 is SEHNR and CDR2 FQNEAQ (reference sequence). The CDR3 is 13 residues long. V shed 3 bases and J shed 1 base, with 7 bases lying between them. CDR3 sequence: CASSFTKSYEQYF. CDR3 DNA sequence: TGTGCCAGCAGCTTTACCAAGTCCTACGAGCAGTACTTC.

This chain joins TRBV7-2 and TRBJ2-7; no reliable D call. CDR1 is SGHTA and CDR2 is FQGNSA in the germline V gene. CDR3 length: 11 amino acids. V lost 5 bases, J lost 3 bases, and 5 bases lay in between. CDR3 sequence reads: CASSHFYEQYV. The DNA for the CDR3 is TGTGCCAGCAGCCATTTCTACGAGCAGTACGTC.

The chain recombines TRBV7-2 with TRBJ2-1; 11 nucleotides line up with TRBD2. This CDR3 is built from 15 residues. The V gene end was trimmed by 3 bases and the J gene end by 10 bases; junction bases not matched to a gene: 8. The germline V gene has CDR1 SGHTA and CDR2 FQGNSA. The DNA for the CDR3 is TGTGCCAGCAGCTTTCGTAGCGGGAGGGCCGGGGAGCAGTTCTTC. Residues: CASSFRSGRAGEQFF.

This chain connects TRBV7-2 to TRBJ2-3, with a possible D match to TRBD2 (6 bases). Looked up from germline, CDR1 is SGHTA and CDR2 is FQGNSA. V shed 2 bases and J shed 0 bases, with 9 bases lying between them. The CDR3 sequence is 15 residues long. CDR3 amino acids: CASSLLAFSTDTQYF. In DNA form, the CDR3 reads TGTGCCAGCAGCTTACTAGCGTTTAGCACAGATACGCAGTATTTT.

V usage is TRBV5-1 and J usage is TRBJ1-4, with 7 bases matching TRBD1. V was clipped by 4 bases and J by 3 bases; unmatched bases: 9. The germline V gene has CDR1 SGHRS and CDR2 YFSETQ. The CDR3 covers 16 residues. The CDR3 reads CASSRTGVVSNEKLFF. DNA for the CDR3: TGCGCCAGCAGCCGGACAGGAGTCGTCTCTAATGAAAAACTGTTTTTT.

This clonotype was counted ten times or more. CDR3 sequence reads: CASSPQLGVNTEAFF. As DNA, the CDR3 is TGCGCCAGCAGCCCGCAATTGGGGGTGAACACTGAAGCTTTCTTT. The chain joins TRBV5-1 to TRBJ1-1, with a weak D call TRBD1 (5 bases). The CDR3 has 15 residues. CDR1 and CDR2 from the germline V gene are SGHRS and YFSETQ. The ends were cut back, 4 bases at V and 0 bases at J, with 13 bases in the middle.

This clonotype was detected only a few times. The chain uses TRBV9 and TRBJ2-1; 11 bases fit TRBD1. With 3 bases clipped from V and 15 bases from J, the junction kept 5 bases outside the gene matches. CDR3 length: 12 amino acids. Per the germline V gene, CDR1 is SGDLS and CDR2 is YYNGEE. This CDR3 reads CASSAGQGALFF. CDR3 nucleotide sequence: TGTGCCAGCAGCGCCGGACAGGGGGCCTTGTTCTTC.

This clonotype has more than one count but fewer than ten. This chain links TRBV10-3 with TRBJ2-2, with D unclear. Germline CDR1 and CDR2: ENHRY and SYGVKD. The CDR3 loop spans 12 amino acids. V was pared by 6 bases and J by 7 bases, with 9 bases between. The CDR3 region is CAISYSSGELFF. CDR3 in DNA: TGTGCCATCAGCTATAGTAGCGGGGAGCTGTTTTTT.

This sequence joins TRBV7-2 and TRBJ1-4; D gene unclear. Trimming pared 5 bases from V and 4 bases from J, leaving 8 bases between. Germline V CDR1 and CDR2: SGHTA, FQGNSA. The CDR3 covers 13 residues. The CDR3 sequence: CASSGTFNEKLFF. CDR3 DNA sequence: TGTGCCAGCAGCGGTACCTTTAATGAAAAACTGTTTTTT.

V usage is TRBV20-1 and J usage is TRBJ1-4; tentative D call: TRBD1 (5 bases). Germline V gives CDR1 DFQATT, CDR2 SNEGSKA (reference sequence). The germline V and J ends were trimmed by 3 bases and 8 bases, with 13 bases remaining between them. The CDR3 spans 13 residues. The CDR3 DNA is TGCAGTGCTAGGGGGGGGAGTTGGGAAAAACTGTTTTTT. This gives the protein CSARGGSWEKLFF.

The chain links TRBV28 to TRBJ2-2; maybe TRBD1 (6 bases). Per germline, CDR1 MDHEN and CDR2 SYDVKM. The CDR3 spans 18 residues. The germline V and J ends were trimmed by 7 bases and 4 bases, with 25 bases remaining between them. The CDR3 DNA is TGTGCCAGCACCTGGGGGAGAGGACAGCCCAAGGCCACCGGGGAGCTGTTTTTT. This translates into CASTWGRGQPKATGELFF.

The genes are TRBV11-2 and TRBJ2-2, with 8 bases aligning to TRBD2. Germline CDR1 and CDR2: SGHAT and FQNNGV. The CDR3 is 15 residues long. The junction had 5 bases not matched to a gene; V was cut back by 4 bases and J by 4 bases. The CDR3 region has the DNA TGTGCCAGCAGCTACCGCGGGGGGAGCACCGGGGAGCTGTTTTTT. Translation gives CASSYRGGSTGELFF.

This clonotype was found a few times. The chain joins TRBV5-1 to TRBJ2-6, with D perhaps matching TRBD1 (6 bases). Germline CDR1 is SGHRS and CDR2 is YFSETQ. V lost 4 bases and J 0 bases, leaving 17 bases between the germline ends. The CDR3 spans 18 residues. Here the CDR3 DNA reads TGCGCCAGCAGCAGATTGACAGGAACCATCTCTGGGGCCAACGTCCTGACTTTC. Translated: CASSRLTGTISGANVLTF.

This chain uses TRBV5-1 with TRBJ2-7, with D maybe TRBD2 (7 bases). Germline V CDR1 and CDR2: SGHRS, YFSETQ. The CDR3 loop spans 14 amino acids. V lost 4 bases, J lost 5 bases, and 16 bases lay in between. CDR3 region: CASSNHRGANEQYF. The CDR3 DNA sequence: TGCGCCAGCAGCAACCATCGGGGGGCCAACGAGCAGTACTTC.

This clonotype was counted between two and nine times. The J gene is TRBJ1-4, the V gene TRBV28; 9 bases are a match to TRBD1. Looked up from germline, CDR1 is MDHEN and CDR2 is SYDVKM. This CDR3 contains 17 residues. V lost 6 bases and J lost 0; bases outside the gene matches: 8. The CDR3 reads CASSHDRGAATNEKLFF. CDR3 DNA: TGTGCCAGCAGCCACGACAGGGGGGCTGCAACTAATGAAAAACTGTTTTTT.

The V and J genes are TRBV12-3 or TRBV12-4 and TRBJ2-7; perhaps TRBD2 as D (6 bases). The V and J ends lost 6 bases and 2 bases respectively, with 17 bases between them. CDR3 length: 15 residues. The CDR3 protein is CASSLGLGGAYEQYF. DNA of the CDR3: TGTGCCAGCAGCCTGGGCCTCGGAGGGGCCTACGAGCAGTACTTC.

This chain connects TRBV28 to TRBJ2-2; 8 bases are shared with TRBD1. The CDR3 spans 14 residues. With 8 bases clipped from V and 2 bases from J, the junction kept 4 bases outside the gene matches. Germline V gene sequence: CDR1 MDHEN, CDR2 SYDVKM. The CDR3 region has the DNA TGTGCCAGCGTACAGGGGGGAAACACCGGGGAGCTGTTTTTT. It translates to CASVQGGNTGELFF.

The chain carries TRBV20-1 and TRBJ1-4; the D gene is possibly TRBD1 (6 bases). Germline CDR1 DFQATT, CDR2 SNEGSKA (reference sequence). Trimming left V 3 bases short and J 3 bases short, with 14 bases between. There are 15 residues in the CDR3. CDR3 nucleotides: TGCAGTGCTAGGGATCCGGGGGCGGCTAATGAAAAACTGTTTTTT. Encoded protein: CSARDPGAANEKLFF.